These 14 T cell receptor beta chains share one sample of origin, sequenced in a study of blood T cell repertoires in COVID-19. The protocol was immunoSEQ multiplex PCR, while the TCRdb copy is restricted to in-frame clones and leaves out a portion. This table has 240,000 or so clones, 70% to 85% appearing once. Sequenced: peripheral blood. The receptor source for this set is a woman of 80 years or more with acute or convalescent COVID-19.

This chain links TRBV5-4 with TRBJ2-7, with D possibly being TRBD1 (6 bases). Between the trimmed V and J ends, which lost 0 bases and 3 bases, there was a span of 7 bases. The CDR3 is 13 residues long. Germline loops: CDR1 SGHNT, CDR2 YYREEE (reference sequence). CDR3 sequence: CASSLVQGYEQYF. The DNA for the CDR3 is TGTGCCAGCAGCTTGGTACAGGGCTACGAGCAGTACTTC.

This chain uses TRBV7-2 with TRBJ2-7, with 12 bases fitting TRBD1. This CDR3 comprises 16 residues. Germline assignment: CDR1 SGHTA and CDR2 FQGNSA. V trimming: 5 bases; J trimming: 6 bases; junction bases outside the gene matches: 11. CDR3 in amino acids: CASSPNSGQGAVEQYF. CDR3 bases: TGTGCCAGCAGCCCCAATTCGGGACAGGGGGCTGTCGAGCAGTACTTC.

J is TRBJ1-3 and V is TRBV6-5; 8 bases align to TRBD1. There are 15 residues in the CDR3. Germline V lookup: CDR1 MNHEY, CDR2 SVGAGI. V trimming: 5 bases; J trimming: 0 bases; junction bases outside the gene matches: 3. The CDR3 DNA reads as TGTGCCAGCAGTAGGACAGGGAACTCTGGAAACACCATATATTTT. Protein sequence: CASSRTGNSGNTIYF.

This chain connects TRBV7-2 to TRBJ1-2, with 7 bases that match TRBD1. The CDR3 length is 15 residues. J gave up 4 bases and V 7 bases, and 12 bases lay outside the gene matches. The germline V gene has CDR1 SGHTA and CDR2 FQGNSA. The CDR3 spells CASTSYGRGIYGYTF. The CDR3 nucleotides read TGTGCCAGCACCTCTTACGGCAGGGGGATCTATGGCTACACCTTC.

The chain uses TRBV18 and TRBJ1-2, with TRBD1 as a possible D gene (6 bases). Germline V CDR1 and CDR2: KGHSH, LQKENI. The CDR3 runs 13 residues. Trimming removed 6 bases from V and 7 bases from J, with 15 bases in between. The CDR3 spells CASSPGTKFGYTF. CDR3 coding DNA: TGTGCCAGCTCGCCCGGGACAAAGTTTGGCTACACCTTC.

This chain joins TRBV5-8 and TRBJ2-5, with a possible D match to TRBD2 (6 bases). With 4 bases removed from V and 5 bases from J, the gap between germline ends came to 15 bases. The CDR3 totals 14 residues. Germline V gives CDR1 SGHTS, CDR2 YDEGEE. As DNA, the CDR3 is TGTGCCAGCAGCGCGGGACGGTCGTGGGAGACCCAGTACTTC. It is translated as CASSAGRSWETQYF.

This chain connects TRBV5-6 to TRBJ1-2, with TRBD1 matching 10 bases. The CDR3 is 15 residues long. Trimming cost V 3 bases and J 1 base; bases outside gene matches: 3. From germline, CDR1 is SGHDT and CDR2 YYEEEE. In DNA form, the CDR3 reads TGTGCCAGCAGCTGGCGGGACAGGGGTAACTATGGCTACACCTTC. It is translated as CASSWRDRGNYGYTF.

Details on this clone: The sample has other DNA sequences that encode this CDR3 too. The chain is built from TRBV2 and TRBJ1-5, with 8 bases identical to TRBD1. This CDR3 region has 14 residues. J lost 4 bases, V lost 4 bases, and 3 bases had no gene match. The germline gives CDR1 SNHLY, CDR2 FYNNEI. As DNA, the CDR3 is TGTGCCAGCAGTGGGACAGGGCAAAATCAGCCCCAGCATTTT. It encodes CASSGTGQNQPQHF. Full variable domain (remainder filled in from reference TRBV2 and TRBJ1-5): EPEVTQTPSHQVTQMGQEVILRCVPISNHLYFYWYRQILGQKVEFLVSFYNNEISEKSEIFDDQFSVERPDGSNFTLKIRSTKLEDSAMYFCASSGTGQNQPQHFGDGTRLSIL.

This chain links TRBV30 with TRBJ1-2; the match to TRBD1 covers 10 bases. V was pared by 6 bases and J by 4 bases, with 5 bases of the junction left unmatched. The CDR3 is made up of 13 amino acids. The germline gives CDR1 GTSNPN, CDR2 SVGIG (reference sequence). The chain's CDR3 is CACQGQGGYGYTF. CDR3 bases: TGTGCCTGCCAAGGACAGGGGGGCTATGGCTACACCTTC.

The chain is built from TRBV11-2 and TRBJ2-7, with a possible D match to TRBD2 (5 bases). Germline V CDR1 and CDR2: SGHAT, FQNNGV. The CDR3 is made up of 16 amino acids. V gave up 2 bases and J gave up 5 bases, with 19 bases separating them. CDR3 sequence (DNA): TGTGCCAGCAGCTTACATCCACCGGGCCCGGAGGACGAGCAGTACTTC. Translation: CASSLHPPGPEDEQYF.

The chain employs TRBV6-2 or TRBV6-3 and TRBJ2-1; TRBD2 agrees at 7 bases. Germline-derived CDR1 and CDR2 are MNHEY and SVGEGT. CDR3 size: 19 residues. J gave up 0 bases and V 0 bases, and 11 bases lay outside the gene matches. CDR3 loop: CASSYSDTSVLRSYNEQFF. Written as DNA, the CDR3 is TGTGCCAGCAGTTACTCGGACACTAGCGTTCTGCGCTCCTACAATGAGCAGTTCTTC.

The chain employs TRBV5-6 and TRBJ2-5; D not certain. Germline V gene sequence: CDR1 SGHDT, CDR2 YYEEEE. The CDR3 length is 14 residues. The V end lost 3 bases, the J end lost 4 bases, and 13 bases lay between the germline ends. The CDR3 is CASSSRTRGETQYF. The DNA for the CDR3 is TGTGCCAGCAGCTCAAGAACGAGAGGAGAGACCCAGTACTTC.

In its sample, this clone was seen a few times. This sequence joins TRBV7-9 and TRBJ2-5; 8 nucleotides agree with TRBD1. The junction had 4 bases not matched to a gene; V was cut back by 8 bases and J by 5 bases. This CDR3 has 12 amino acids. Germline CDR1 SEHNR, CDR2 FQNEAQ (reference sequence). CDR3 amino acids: CASLRQGETQYF. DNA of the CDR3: TGTGCCAGCCTCCGACAGGGGGAGACCCAGTACTTC.

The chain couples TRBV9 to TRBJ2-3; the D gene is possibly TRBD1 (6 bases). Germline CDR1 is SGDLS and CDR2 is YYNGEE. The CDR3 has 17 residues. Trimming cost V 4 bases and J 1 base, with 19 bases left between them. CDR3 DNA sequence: TGTGCCAGCAGCTCGAGGACAGCGCAAGTAGGCACAGATACGCAGTATTTT. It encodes CASSSRTAQVGTDTQYF. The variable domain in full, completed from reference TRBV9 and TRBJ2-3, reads DSGVTQTPKHLITATGQRVTLRCSPRSGDLSVYWYQQSLDQGLQFLIQYYNGEERAKGNILERFSAQQFPDLHSELNLSSLELGDSALYFCASSSRTAQVGTDTQYFGPGTRLTVL.